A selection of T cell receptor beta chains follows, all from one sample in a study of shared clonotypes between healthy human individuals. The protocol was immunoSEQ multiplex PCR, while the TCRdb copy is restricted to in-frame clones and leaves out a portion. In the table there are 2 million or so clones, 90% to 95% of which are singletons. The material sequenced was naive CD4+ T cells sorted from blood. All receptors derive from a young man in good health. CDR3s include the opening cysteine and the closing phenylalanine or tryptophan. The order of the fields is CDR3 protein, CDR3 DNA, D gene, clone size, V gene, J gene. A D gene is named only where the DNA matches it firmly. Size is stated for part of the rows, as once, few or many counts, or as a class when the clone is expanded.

cdr3_aa: CASSEGTASQHF
cdr3_nt: TGTGCCAGCAGTGAAGGGACAGCGTCCCAGCATTTT
d_call: TRBD1
clone_size: -
v_call: TRBV25-1
j_call: TRBJ1-5

cdr3_aa: CASSLIRDRNYGYTF
cdr3_nt: TGTGCCAGCAGCTTAATTAGAGACCGAAACTATGGCTACACCTTC
d_call: -
clone_size: -
v_call: TRBV7-2
j_call: TRBJ1-2

cdr3_aa: CASSAGLLAKNIQYF
cdr3_nt: TGTGCCAGCTCGGCAGGACTACTAGCCAAAAACATTCAGTACTTC
d_call: -
clone_size: -
v_call: TRBV18
j_call: TRBJ2-4

cdr3_aa: CATAWANEKLFF
cdr3_nt: TGTGCCACCGCATGGGCTAATGAAAAACTGTTTTTT
d_call: -
clone_size: -
v_call: TRBV6-6
j_call: TRBJ1-4

cdr3_aa: CASSPRGPYNSPLHF
cdr3_nt: TGTGCCAGCAGCCCTCGGGGGCCCTATAATTCACCCCTCCACTTT
d_call: -
clone_size: -
v_call: TRBV6-5
j_call: TRBJ1-6

cdr3_aa: CASSLDRSGVGDTQYF
cdr3_nt: TGCGCCAGCAGCTTGGACCGTAGCGGGGTGGGAGATACGCAGTATTTT
d_call: TRBD2
clone_size: -
v_call: TRBV5-1
j_call: TRBJ2-3

cdr3_aa: CASSLGRNEQFF
cdr3_nt: TGTGCCAGCAGTTTGGGCCGCAATGAGCAGTTCTTC
d_call: -
clone_size: -
v_call: TRBV27
j_call: TRBJ2-1

cdr3_aa: CASSPPGGGTQYF
cdr3_nt: TGTGCCAGCTCACCACCAGGGGGTGGGACCCAGTACTTC
d_call: -
clone_size: -
v_call: TRBV18
j_call: TRBJ2-5

cdr3_aa: CASSLRSGRASDTQYF
cdr3_nt: TGTGCCAGCAGCTTACGTAGCGGGAGGGCTTCGGATACGCAGTATTTT
d_call: TRBD2
clone_size: -
v_call: TRBV7-9
j_call: TRBJ2-3

cdr3_aa: CASTGLAGETQYF
cdr3_nt: TGTGCCAGCACAGGACTAGCGGGCGAGACCCAGTACTTC
d_call: TRBD2
clone_size: -
v_call: TRBV25-1
j_call: TRBJ2-5

cdr3_aa: CASSHRTSGSLSYNEQFF
cdr3_nt: TGCGCCAGCAGCCACCGGACTAGCGGGAGCCTCTCCTACAATGAGCAGTTCTTC
d_call: TRBD2
clone_size: -
v_call: TRBV5-1
j_call: TRBJ2-1

cdr3_aa: CASSPTETYEQYF
cdr3_nt: TGTGCCAGCAGCCCCACGGAGACCTACGAGCAGTACTTC
d_call: -
clone_size: -
v_call: TRBV7-2
j_call: TRBJ2-7

cdr3_aa: CASSSGLAGVEQYF
cdr3_nt: TGTGCCAGCAGTTCGGGACTAGCGGGAGTCGAGCAGTACTTC
d_call: TRBD2
clone_size: -
v_call: TRBV6-5
j_call: TRBJ2-7

cdr3_aa: CASSLVRAQPQHF
cdr3_nt: TGTGCCAGCAGCTTAGTTAGGGCACAGCCCCAGCATTTT
d_call: -
clone_size: -
v_call: TRBV7-2
j_call: TRBJ1-5

cdr3_aa: CAWSSNRGAIGGNTEAFF
cdr3_nt: TGTGCCTGGAGTTCGAACAGGGGCGCGATAGGGGGGAACACTGAAGCTTTCTTT
d_call: TRBD1
clone_size: -
v_call: TRBV30
j_call: TRBJ1-1

cdr3_aa: CASSVGAGYGYTF
cdr3_nt: TGTGCCAGTAGTGTAGGGGCCGGCTATGGCTACACCTTC
d_call: -
clone_size: once
v_call: TRBV19
j_call: TRBJ1-2

cdr3_aa: CASSSGLRTEAFF
cdr3_nt: TGTGCCAGCAGCTCGGGCCTGAGGACTGAAGCTTTCTTT
d_call: -
clone_size: -
v_call: TRBV7-9
j_call: TRBJ1-1

cdr3_aa: CASSANRGRETQYF
cdr3_nt: TGTGCCAGCAGTGCTAACAGGGGGCGGGAGACCCAGTACTTC
d_call: TRBD1
clone_size: -
v_call: TRBV6-1
j_call: TRBJ2-5

cdr3_aa: CAWSVREGQETQYF
cdr3_nt: TGTGCCTGGAGTGTGAGGGAGGGCCAAGAGACCCAGTACTTC
d_call: TRBD2
clone_size: -
v_call: TRBV30
j_call: TRBJ2-5

cdr3_aa: CATSLTARGNTIYF
cdr3_nt: TGTGCCACCTCCCTTACGGCGAGAGGAAACACCATATATTTT
d_call: -
clone_size: -
v_call: TRBV6-5
j_call: TRBJ1-3

cdr3_aa: CASSSSPGHKILLHF
cdr3_nt: TGTGCCAGCAGTTCCTCCCCGGGCCACAAGATTCTCCTCCACTTT
d_call: -
clone_size: -
v_call: TRBV28
j_call: TRBJ1-6

cdr3_aa: CSVGQIVKETQYF
cdr3_nt: TGCAGCGTCGGACAGATAGTAAAAGAGACCCAGTACTTC
d_call: -
clone_size: -
v_call: TRBV29-1
j_call: TRBJ2-5

cdr3_aa: CSVEDIIVGAFF
cdr3_nt: TGCAGCGTTGAAGATATCATTGTAGGAGCTTTCTTT
d_call: -
clone_size: -
v_call: TRBV29-1
j_call: TRBJ1-1

cdr3_aa: CAWSIGTGGYGYTF
cdr3_nt: TGTGCCTGGAGCATCGGGACAGGGGGCTATGGCTACACCTTC
d_call: TRBD1
clone_size: -
v_call: TRBV30
j_call: TRBJ1-2

cdr3_aa: CASSPTRGENEQFF
cdr3_nt: TGTGCCAGCTCACCTACCAGGGGGGAGAATGAGCAGTTCTTC
d_call: -
clone_size: -
v_call: TRBV18
j_call: TRBJ2-1

cdr3_aa: CASSREGQMNTEAFF
cdr3_nt: TGTGCCAGCTCACGAGAGGGACAGATGAACACTGAAGCTTTCTTT
d_call: TRBD1
clone_size: -
v_call: TRBV18
j_call: TRBJ1-1

cdr3_aa: CASSAGTGVNQPQHF
cdr3_nt: TGTGCCAGCAGCGCCGGGACAGGGGTTAATCAGCCCCAGCATTTT
d_call: TRBD1
clone_size: -
v_call: TRBV27
j_call: TRBJ1-5

cdr3_aa: CASSSLLPVAYTEAFF
cdr3_nt: TGTGCCAGCAGCTCTCTCCTCCCGGTGGCGTACACTGAAGCTTTCTTT
d_call: -
clone_size: -
v_call: TRBV5-6
j_call: TRBJ1-1

cdr3_aa: CASSLRVGGYQETQYF
cdr3_nt: TGTGCTAGCAGCTTACGGGTGGGCGGGTACCAAGAGACCCAGTACTTC
d_call: -
clone_size: -
v_call: TRBV7-7
j_call: TRBJ2-5

cdr3_aa: CASSPQGAWEKLFF
cdr3_nt: TGTGCCAGCAGCCCACAGGGGGCTTGGGAAAAACTGTTTTTT
d_call: TRBD1
clone_size: -
v_call: TRBV2
j_call: TRBJ1-4

cdr3_aa: CSVAGRIYGYTF
cdr3_nt: TGCAGCGTTGCTGGACGGATTTATGGCTACACCTTC
d_call: -
clone_size: -
v_call: TRBV29-1
j_call: TRBJ1-2

cdr3_aa: CASSSRDILSYEQYF
cdr3_nt: TGTGCCAGCAGCTCCCGGGACATCCTATCCTACGAGCAGTACTTC
d_call: -
clone_size: -
v_call: TRBV7-8
j_call: TRBJ2-7

cdr3_aa: CASSLGQGFTEAFF
cdr3_nt: TGTGCCAGCAGCTTGGGACAGGGGTTCACTGAAGCTTTCTTT
d_call: TRBD1
clone_size: -
v_call: TRBV5-5
j_call: TRBJ1-1

cdr3_aa: CSDVTGLPYEQYF
cdr3_nt: TGCAGCGACGTGACAGGGCTTCCCTACGAGCAGTACTTC
d_call: TRBD1
clone_size: -
v_call: TRBV29-1
j_call: TRBJ2-7

cdr3_aa: CASTPGFGGYGYTF
cdr3_nt: TGCGCCAGCACCCCAGGCTTCGGAGGCTATGGCTACACCTTC
d_call: -
clone_size: -
v_call: TRBV10-2
j_call: TRBJ1-2

cdr3_aa: CASSARDRVYSPLHF
cdr3_nt: TGTGCCAGCAGTGCCCGGGACAGGGTTTATTCACCCCTCCACTTT
d_call: TRBD1
clone_size: -
v_call: TRBV28
j_call: TRBJ1-6

cdr3_aa: CASSPWQAQETQYF
cdr3_nt: TGTGCCAGCTCACCATGGCAGGCACAAGAGACCCAGTACTTC
d_call: -
clone_size: -
v_call: TRBV18
j_call: TRBJ2-5

cdr3_aa: CASSEDRTDTGELFF
cdr3_nt: TGTGCCAGCAGTGAAGATAGGACAGACACCGGGGAGCTGTTTTTT
d_call: -
clone_size: -
v_call: TRBV6-1
j_call: TRBJ2-2

cdr3_aa: CASSLGSSYNEQFF
cdr3_nt: TGTGCCAGCAGTTTAGGGAGCTCCTACAATGAGCAGTTCTTC
d_call: -
clone_size: -
v_call: TRBV27
j_call: TRBJ2-1

cdr3_aa: CASSSPGTGAQSDTQYF
cdr3_nt: TGTGCCAGCAGCTCCCCGGGGACAGGGGCCCAGTCAGATACGCAGTATTTT
d_call: TRBD1
clone_size: -
v_call: TRBV5-4
j_call: TRBJ2-3

cdr3_aa: CASSWDGRPGQPQHF
cdr3_nt: TGTGCCAGCAGCTGGGACGGGAGGCCGGGTCAGCCCCAGCATTTT
d_call: -
clone_size: -
v_call: TRBV11-2
j_call: TRBJ1-5

cdr3_aa: CASSLGQGSNYEQYF
cdr3_nt: TGTGCCAGCAGCTTGGGACAGGGCTCCAACTACGAGCAGTACTTC
d_call: TRBD1
clone_size: -
v_call: TRBV5-5
j_call: TRBJ2-7

cdr3_aa: CASSQSSGAGELFF
cdr3_nt: TGTGCCAGCAGCCAATCGAGTGGAGCCGGGGAGCTGTTTTTT
d_call: -
clone_size: once
v_call: TRBV16
j_call: TRBJ2-2

cdr3_aa: CASRPGTGSYNEQFF
cdr3_nt: TGTGCCAGCAGACCCGGGACAGGGTCATACAATGAGCAGTTCTTC
d_call: TRBD1
clone_size: -
v_call: TRBV27
j_call: TRBJ2-1

cdr3_aa: CASSAGTGAGYGYTF
cdr3_nt: TGTGCCAGCAGTGCCGGGACAGGCGCGGGCTATGGCTACACCTTC
d_call: TRBD1
clone_size: -
v_call: TRBV6-1
j_call: TRBJ1-2

cdr3_aa: CASSVDVTGWTMNTEAFF
cdr3_nt: TGTGCCAGCAGTGTCGACGTAACAGGGTGGACCATGAACACTGAAGCTTTCTTT
d_call: -
clone_size: -
v_call: TRBV2
j_call: TRBJ1-1

cdr3_aa: CASGTVSSGANVLTF
cdr3_nt: TGTGCCAGCGGGACAGTGAGCTCTGGGGCCAACGTCCTGACTTTC
d_call: TRBD1
clone_size: -
v_call: TRBV2
j_call: TRBJ2-6

cdr3_aa: CSARLREQYF
cdr3_nt: TGCAGTGCTAGACTTCGCGAGCAGTACTTC
d_call: -
clone_size: -
v_call: TRBV20-1
j_call: TRBJ2-7

cdr3_aa: CASSKSQGYNEQFF
cdr3_nt: TGCGCCAGCAGCAAGAGCCAGGGATACAATGAGCAGTTCTTC
d_call: -
clone_size: -
v_call: TRBV5-1
j_call: TRBJ2-1

cdr3_aa: CSVAGVHEQYF
cdr3_nt: TGCAGCGTTGCAGGGGTCCACGAGCAGTACTTC
d_call: -
clone_size: -
v_call: TRBV29-1
j_call: TRBJ2-7

cdr3_aa: CASSATSGADTIYF
cdr3_nt: TGTGCCAGCAGCGCGACCTCAGGGGCAGACACCATATATTTT
d_call: -
clone_size: -
v_call: TRBV9
j_call: TRBJ1-3

cdr3_aa: CASSLGQGTFETQYF
cdr3_nt: TGTGCCAGCAGCCTAGGACAGGGGACTTTTGAGACCCAGTACTTC
d_call: TRBD1
clone_size: -
v_call: TRBV11-1
j_call: TRBJ2-5

cdr3_aa: CASSYSGGSRDNEQFF
cdr3_nt: TGTGCCAGCAGTTACTCAGGCGGGAGCCGGGATAATGAGCAGTTCTTC
d_call: TRBD2
clone_size: -
v_call: TRBV6-6
j_call: TRBJ2-1

cdr3_aa: CASSAGGGNIQYF
cdr3_nt: TGCGCCAGCAGCGCAGGGGGCGGAAACATTCAGTACTTC
d_call: TRBD1
clone_size: -
v_call: TRBV5-1
j_call: TRBJ2-4

cdr3_aa: CASSATDSNQPQHF
cdr3_nt: TGTGCCAGCAGCGCGACAGATAGCAATCAGCCCCAGCATTTT
d_call: -
clone_size: -
v_call: TRBV5-5
j_call: TRBJ1-5

cdr3_aa: CATSSPPRSGTDTQYF
cdr3_nt: TGTGCCACCAGCAGTCCACCCCGATCCGGCACAGATACGCAGTATTTT
d_call: -
clone_size: -
v_call: TRBV15
j_call: TRBJ2-3

cdr3_aa: CASSSDRGYSGYTF
cdr3_nt: TGTGCCAGCAGCTCGGACAGGGGGTATTCTGGCTACACCTTC
d_call: TRBD1
clone_size: once
v_call: TRBV7-9
j_call: TRBJ1-2

cdr3_aa: CASSDWQGNTEAFF
cdr3_nt: TGTGCCAGCAGTGATTGGCAGGGGAACACTGAAGCTTTCTTT
d_call: -
clone_size: -
v_call: TRBV6-1
j_call: TRBJ1-1